This TCR beta chain is from a study of CD8+ T cells in alopecia areata. Germline V lookup: CDR1 SGHRS, CDR2 YFSETQ. Deletions cut 2 bases from V and 2 bases from J, with 14 bases between. The CDR3 loop spans 15 amino acids. Following RNA extraction, reverse transcription yielded cDNA that acted as the sequencing template. The table came from immunoSEQ multiplex PCR; TCRdb's copy has only in-frame clones and leaves some out. The sample yields 120,000 to 150,000 clones, approximately 50% seen once. Researchers took lesional scalp punch biopsies and peripheral blood from people who were alopecia areata patients.

The rearrangement uses TRBV5-1 and TRBJ2-7; D is possibly TRBD2 (5 bases). Sequencing was done on a sample of CD4+ T cells sorted from blood. This receptor was obtained from a human donor with alopecia areata. The CDR3 DNA is TGCGCCAGCAGCTTCGGGGAGTTTCGGACCTACGAGCAGTACTTC. It encodes CASSFGEFRTYEQYF.